The 32 T cell receptor beta chains listed next were all sequenced from one sample in a study of somatic mutations in cytotoxic T cells in rheumatoid arthritis. Here immunoSEQ multiplex PCR was the method, and the copy in TCRdb shows in-frame clones only, minus some. The data show around 23,000 clones, roughly 80% seen once. Material: CD8+ T cells sorted from blood. The receptors stem from an adult with rheumatoid arthritis.

This sequence joins TRBV7-2 and TRBJ1-3, with unresolved D. Per the germline V gene, CDR1 is SGHTA and CDR2 is FQGNSA. Trimming left V 5 bases short and J 0 bases short, with 11 bases between. This CDR3 has 15 amino acids. DNA of the CDR3: TGTGCCAGCAGCGCTGACGTTCTCTCTGGAAACACCATATATTTT. This gives the protein CASSADVLSGNTIYF.

V is TRBV7-9 and J is TRBJ2-7, with TRBD1 matching over 7 bases. V shed 5 bases and J 1 base; nucleotides not matched to a gene: 11. The CDR3 consists of 16 residues. Germline loops: CDR1 SEHNR, CDR2 FQNEAQ (reference sequence). The CDR3 sequence is CASSGSGDSNSYEQYF. CDR3 in DNA: TGTGCCAGCAGCGGCAGTGGGGACAGCAATTCCTACGAGCAGTACTTC.

V and J are TRBV5-6 and TRBJ2-7; 14 bases match TRBD2. CDR3 length: 15 amino acids. The germline gives CDR1 SGHDT, CDR2 YYEEEE. The ends lost 1 base at V and 4 bases at J; junction bases unmatched: 1. CDR3 nucleotide sequence: TGTGCCAGCAGCTTGTGGACTAGCGGGGGGTACGAGCAGTACTTC. Its protein is CASSLWTSGGYEQYF.

The chain is built from TRBV4-1 and TRBJ1-2; TRBD1 is a possible D gene (5 bases). The CDR3 runs 14 residues. V dropped 1 base and J dropped 8 bases, with 14 bases sitting between them. In germline, CDR1 is MGHRA, CDR2 YSYEKL. DNA for the CDR3: TGCGCCAGCAGCCAAGGTGAAGGGGCGCAAGGCTACACCTTC. The encoded protein is CASSQGEGAQGYTF.

The gene calls are TRBV7-2 and TRBJ2-5, with 9 bases fitting TRBD2. This CDR3 region has 18 residues. The V gene end was trimmed by 1 base and the J gene end by 4 bases; junction bases not matched to a gene: 13. CDR1 and CDR2 (germline): SGHTA, FQGNSA. CDR3 coding DNA: TGTGCCAGCAGCTTAGGCAGCACGCGGGGGGGGCCAGGAGAGACCCAGTACTTC. The encoded protein is CASSLGSTRGGPGETQYF.

This clone was detected once. The chain combines TRBV11-1 with TRBJ2-3, with no clear D. In germline, CDR1 is SGHAT, CDR2 FQDESV (reference sequence). Trimming took 5 bases from V and 0 from J, leaving 6 bases between them. This CDR3 is built from 13 residues. CDR3 DNA: TGTGCCAGCAGCGCACGTAGCACAGATACGCAGTATTTT. This sequence encodes CASSARSTDTQYF.

This chain joins TRBV5-5 and TRBJ1-2; the D is unclear. Germline CDR1 SGHKS, CDR2 YYEKEE (reference sequence). Trimming shortened V by 2 bases and J by 8 bases, and 16 bases separated the two germline ends. This CDR3 spans 14 amino acids. CDR3 loop: CASSLTPTMGGYTF. CDR3 DNA: TGTGCCAGCAGCTTAACTCCCACTATGGGGGGCTACACCTTC. The variable domain in full, with the rest retrieved from reference TRBV5-5 and TRBJ1-2, is DAGVTQSPTHLIKTRGQQVTLRCSPISGHKSVSWYQQVLGQGPQFIFQYYEKEERGRGNFPDRFSARQFPNYSSELNVNALLLGDSALYLCASSLTPTMGGYTFGSGTRLTVV.

In nucleotides, the CDR3 is TGTGCCAGCAGCCCCTTGGGGGGGCGGGCTTTCTTT. This translates into CASSPLGGRAFF. The rearrangement joins TRBV5-6 to TRBJ1-1, with D perhaps TRBD1 (6 bases). V was clipped by 4 bases and J by 11 bases, with 15 bases between them. CDR1 is SGHDT and CDR2 is YYEEEE in the germline V gene. The length of the CDR3 is 12 residues.

V and J are TRBV5-1 and TRBJ2-7; D perhaps matches TRBD1 (5 bases). Trimming cost V 4 bases and J 2 bases, with 7 bases left between them. Germline CDR1 and CDR2: SGHRS and YFSETQ. The CDR3 has 12 amino acids. The CDR3 spells CASSRGTYEQYF. DNA of the CDR3: TGCGCCAGCAGCAGGGGAACCTACGAGCAGTACTTC.

CDR3 sequence: CASSDGWGTDGYTF. The CDR3 DNA reads as TGTGCCAGCAGTGATGGGTGGGGTACCGATGGCTACACCTTC. The chain recombines TRBV25-1 with TRBJ1-2; D not certain. The CDR3 runs 14 residues. CDR1 MGHDK and CDR2 SYGVNS come from the germline V gene. Between the trimmed V and J ends, which lost 3 bases and 6 bases, there was a span of 14 bases.

In this sample, this clone turned up a few times. The chain combines TRBV5-1 with TRBJ1-1, with TRBD1 identical over 7 bases. The trim removed 4 bases at V and 0 bases at J, leaving 9 bases unmatched. This CDR3 spans 16 amino acids. From germline, CDR1 is SGHRS and CDR2 YFSETQ. CDR3 sequence: CASSLNRDSMNTEAFF. The CDR3 region has the DNA TGCGCCAGCAGCCTTAACCGGGACAGCATGAACACTGAAGCTTTCTTT. Complete variable domain (other parts from reference TRBV5-1 and TRBJ1-1): KAGVTQTPRYLIKTRGQQVTLSCSPISGHRSVSWYQQTPGQGLQFLFEYFSETQRNKGNFPGRFSGRQFSNSRSEMNVSTLELGDSALYLCASSLNRDSMNTEAFFGQGTRLTVV.

The DNA for the CDR3 is TGTGCCAGCAGCTTAGATCCTGAATTGAGGGCTTCGTATAGCAATCAGCCCCAGCATTTT. Its protein is CASSLDPELRASYSNQPQHF. The V and J genes are TRBV11-2 and TRBJ1-5; D is unclear. The CDR3 sequence is 20 residues long. In germline, CDR1 is SGHAT, CDR2 FQNNGV. V gave up 0 bases and J gave up 0 bases, with 21 bases separating them.

The genes are TRBV11-2 and TRBJ2-5; the match to TRBD1 covers 9 bases. The CDR3 covers 15 residues. In germline, CDR1 is SGHAT, CDR2 FQNNGV. V dropped 6 bases and J dropped 5; count of bases not matched to a gene: 10. In DNA, the CDR3 is TGTGCCAGCAGTGCCGGGACAGGGTTTACGGAGACCCAGTACTTC. This translates into CASSAGTGFTETQYF.

V gene TRBV19 combines with J gene TRBJ1-5; weak D call: TRBD1 (5 bases). The germline V gene has CDR1 LNHDA and CDR2 SQIVND (reference sequence). The V gene lost 4 bases and the J gene lost 0 bases, with 10 bases spanning the gap. The CDR3 totals 15 residues. In DNA, the CDR3 is TGTGCCAGTAGTACCGACAGTTATAGCAATCAGCCCCAGCATTTT. It yields the protein CASSTDSYSNQPQHF.

The V gene is TRBV5-1, the J gene TRBJ2-7; 10 bases map to TRBD1. The CDR3 extends over 14 amino acids. Germline-derived CDR1 and CDR2 are SGHRS and YFSETQ. Unmatched junction bases numbered 4, after V lost 4 bases and J lost 3 bases. CDR3 region: CASSPGTGVYEQYF. In DNA form, the CDR3 reads TGCGCCAGCAGCCCCGGGACAGGGGTCTACGAGCAGTACTTC.

CDR3 coding DNA: TGTGCCAGCAGCTCGGGACTAGTAGTCGACGAGCAGTACTTC. This codes for CASSSGLVVDEQYF. The chain uses TRBV5-4 and TRBJ2-7; 8 bases match TRBD2. With V trimmed by 3 bases and J by 5 bases, 7 bases remained unmatched. Germline values: CDR1 SGHNT, CDR2 YYREEE (reference sequence). The CDR3 consists of 14 residues.

This clone was seen just once. The rearrangement links TRBV6-1 to TRBJ1-2; D is ambiguous. With 4 bases removed from V and 4 bases from J, the gap between germline ends came to 1 base. Germline V gene lookup returns CDR1 MNHNS and CDR2 SASEGT. There are 10 residues in the CDR3. The CDR3 loop reads CASSAYGYTF. The CDR3 nucleotides are TGTGCCAGCAGTGCCTATGGCTACACCTTC.

The V and J genes are TRBV4-2 and TRBJ1-5, with D unresolved. The CDR3 is made up of 16 amino acids. Trimming removed 1 base from V and 2 bases from J, with 12 bases in between. The germline V gene has CDR1 LGHNA and CDR2 YNFKEQ. In nucleotides, the CDR3 is TGTGCCAGCAGCCAAGTGAGCCAGGAACGCAATCAGCCCCAGCATTTT. As protein: CASSQVSQERNQPQHF.

The chain carries TRBV11-2 and TRBJ2-7; possibly TRBD1 for D (5 bases). Trimming cost V 3 bases and J 1 base, with 10 bases left between them. The CDR3 has 14 residues. Germline V CDR1 and CDR2: SGHAT, FQNNGV. The CDR3 sequence: CASSFAGQSYEQYF. The CDR3, as DNA: TGTGCCAGCAGCTTCGCTGGACAATCCTACGAGCAGTACTTC.

The chain carries TRBV5-4 and TRBJ2-2; tentative D call: TRBD1 (6 bases). The CDR3 contains 14 residues. Trimming cost V 0 bases and J 3 bases, with 6 bases left between them. Germline CDR1 and CDR2: SGHNT and YYREEE (reference sequence). The CDR3 DNA sequence: TGTGCCAGCAGCTTGGACAGGGACACCGGGGAGCTGTTTTTT. Translating it yields CASSLDRDTGELFF.

This chain's CDR3 is CSVLPPGATNEKLFF. In nucleotides, the CDR3 is TGCAGCGTGCTGCCTCCCGGGGCAACTAATGAAAAACTGTTTTTT. The chain carries TRBV29-1 and TRBJ1-4, with D uncertain. The germline CDR1 and CDR2 sequences are SQVTM and ANQGSEA. This CDR3 is 15 amino acids long. The V gene lost 6 bases and the J gene lost 0 bases, with 14 bases spanning the gap.

The CDR3 spells CAISEVGGNTIYF. CDR3 sequence (DNA): TGTGCCATCAGTGAGGTCGGTGGAAACACCATATATTTT. V gene TRBV10-3 combines with J gene TRBJ1-3, with D unclear. Germline values: CDR1 ENHRY, CDR2 SYGVKD. The CDR3 runs 13 residues. V lost 2 bases and J 3 bases, leaving 5 bases between the germline ends.

The chain uses TRBV5-8 and TRBJ2-5; 13 bases line up with TRBD2. The CDR3 consists of 16 residues. Germline V gene lookup returns CDR1 SGHTS and CDR2 YDEGEE. V lost 4 bases to trimming and J lost 3 bases; unmatched junction nucleotides: 6. CDR3 residues: CASSPGTSGAKETQYF. The CDR3 DNA reads TGTGCCAGCAGCCCGGGGACTAGCGGGGCTAAAGAGACCCAGTACTTC.

This clone was observed a single time. This chain links TRBV5-1 with TRBJ2-1; D is unresolved. Trimming removed 0 bases from V and 3 bases from J, with 13 bases in between. CDR3 size: 16 residues. Germline V gene lookup returns CDR1 SGHRS and CDR2 YFSETQ. This chain's CDR3 is CASSLAEADNYNEQFF. In DNA form, the CDR3 reads TGCGCCAGCAGCTTGGCCGAGGCCGACAACTACAATGAGCAGTTCTTC.

The CDR3 DNA reads as TGTGCCAGCAGCCCCCCGGGATCCCCCACCGGGGAGCTGTTTTTT. It encodes CASSPPGSPTGELFF. The gene calls are TRBV7-3 and TRBJ2-2, with a weak D call TRBD2 (5 bases). CDR3 size: 15 residues. V was trimmed by 5 bases and J by 4 bases, leaving 14 bases between them. Germline values: CDR1 SGHTA, CDR2 FQGTGA. Combining the CDR3 with reference TRBV7-3 and TRBJ2-2 gives the whole variable domain GAGVSQTPSNKVTEKGKYVELRCDPISGHTALYWYRQSLGQGPEFLIYFQGTGAADDSGLPNDRFFAVRPEGSVSTLKIQRTERGDSAVYLCASSPPGSPTGELFFGEGSRLTVL.

The CDR3 here is CASSLGLDIYNEQFF. The CDR3 DNA sequence: TGTGCCAGCTCCCTTGGGCTAGACATATACAATGAGCAGTTCTTC. The J gene is TRBJ2-1, the V gene TRBV2; D not resolved. There are 15 residues in the CDR3. Trimming removed 8 bases at V and 4 bases at J, with 18 bases between. CDR1 is SNHLY and CDR2 is FYNNEI in the germline V gene.

The table lists this clone with a few counts. The rearrangement uses TRBV7-9 and TRBJ2-7; possible D gene TRBD2, 5 bases. CDR1 is SEHNR and CDR2 is FQNEAQ in the germline V gene (reference sequence). There are 12 residues in the CDR3. Trimming took 2 bases from V and 3 from J, leaving 5 bases between them. The CDR3 nucleotides read TGTGCCAGCAGCTTAAGCGGCTACGAGCAGTACTTC. Amino acid sequence: CASSLSGYEQYF.

V is TRBV7-9 and J is TRBJ1-2; 9 bases match TRBD1. This CDR3 comprises 18 residues. Unmatched junction bases numbered 12, after V lost 4 bases and J lost 0 bases. Germline loops: CDR1 SEHNR, CDR2 FQNEAQ (reference sequence). CDR3 bases: TGTGCCAGCAGCTCCCAGGTCGTCCGGGACAGGGCTAACTATGGCTACACCTTC. Protein sequence: CASSSQVVRDRANYGYTF.

This clone was detected once. J is TRBJ2-2 and V is TRBV7-9; tentative D call: TRBD1 (5 bases). Trimming pared 5 bases from V and 0 bases from J, leaving 13 bases between. Germline V CDR1 and CDR2: SEHNR, FQNEAQ (reference sequence). The CDR3 is 16 amino acids. The CDR3 is CASSPDRNTNTGELFF. The CDR3 DNA follows: TGTGCCAGCAGCCCCGACAGAAACACGAACACCGGGGAGCTGTTTTTT.

The chain joins TRBV11-2 to TRBJ2-1, with unresolved D. Germline values: CDR1 SGHAT, CDR2 FQNNGV. V was trimmed by 0 bases and J by 12 bases, leaving 21 bases between them. The CDR3 loop spans 16 amino acids. The CDR3 nucleotides read TGTGCCAGCAGCTTAGAACCCCGGCTGGAAGGGCAGGCGCAGTTCTTC. Its translation is CASSLEPRLEGQAQFF. The complete variable domain, with remaining parts taken from reference TRBV11-2 and TRBJ2-1, reads EAGVAQSPRYKIIEKRQSVAFWCNPISGHATLYWYQQILGQGPKLLIQFQNNGVVDDSQLPKDRFSAERLKGVDSTLKIQPAKLEDSAVYLCASSLEPRLEGQAQFFGPGTRLTVL.

The genes are TRBV7-2 and TRBJ2-7; 7 bases map to TRBD2. This CDR3 has 16 residues. CDR1 is SGHTA and CDR2 is FQGNSA in the germline V gene. Germline trimming cut 5 bases from V and 3 bases from J; bases unmatched to any gene: 13. The CDR3 loop reads CASSRTTMAGVYEQYF. The CDR3 nucleotides read TGTGCCAGCAGCCGAACAACCATGGCGGGGGTCTACGAGCAGTACTTC.

V is TRBV5-1 and J is TRBJ1-1; D call uncertain. This CDR3 is 13 amino acids long. CDR1 and CDR2 from the germline V gene are SGHRS and YFSETQ. The V and J ends lost 5 bases and 0 bases respectively, with 8 bases between them. This CDR3 is CASRRALNTEAFF. The CDR3 DNA follows: TGCGCCAGCAGGAGGGCTTTGAACACTGAAGCTTTCTTT.